Each of the 9 T cell receptor beta chains below was sequenced from the same sample in a study of blood T cell repertoires in COVID-19. Assay used: immunoSEQ multiplex PCR; TCRdb lists only in-frame clones, some missing. The table records 300,000 to 350,000 clones, over 75% of them present only once. Specimen: PBMCs or T cells enriched from blood (not recorded which). The receptor source for this set is a young man who had recovered from COVID-19.

The CDR3 bases are TGTGCCAGCAGCTTAGCGGAGGGTGGACTAGCGGTTATACAAGAGACCCAGTACTTC. It codes for CASSLAEGGLAVIQETQYF. The rearrangement joins TRBV7-6 to TRBJ2-5; 10 bases align to TRBD2. CDR1 is SGHVS and CDR2 is FNYEAQ in the germline V gene. This CDR3 contains 19 residues. The J segment lost 2 bases and the V segment lost 0 bases, leaving 12 bases of the junction unmatched.

The rearrangement links TRBV7-2 to TRBJ1-2, with TRBD1 as a possible D gene (5 bases). The V gene's germline CDR1 is SGHTA and CDR2 FQGNSA. The CDR3 runs to 14 residues. V gave up 4 bases and J gave up 10 bases, with 19 bases separating them. The CDR3 nucleotides read TGTGCCAGCAGCTCCCGCCTCGGGGGAGGGACCTACACCTTC. Translation gives CASSSRLGGGTYTF.

This clone was detected only once. The chain has TRBV29-1 and TRBJ1-2; tentative D call: TRBD1 (6 bases). The CDR3 is 12 amino acids. V was clipped by 0 bases and J by 7 bases, with 9 bases between them. Germline CDR1 SQVTM, CDR2 ANQGSEA. This chain's CDR3 is CSVEETGSGYTF. The CDR3, as DNA: TGCAGCGTTGAAGAGACAGGTAGTGGCTACACCTTC.

The chain joins TRBV19 to TRBJ2-1; D gene ambiguous. CDR1 LNHDA and CDR2 SQIVND come from the germline V gene (reference sequence). Trimming stripped 6 bases from V and 6 bases from J, with 15 bases between. The CDR3 covers 14 residues. The CDR3 DNA sequence: TGTGCCAGTAGGTCCGGGTACGGAGCCAATGAGCAGTTCTTC. The encoded protein is CASRSGYGANEQFF. Full variable domain (rest looked up from reference TRBV19 and TRBJ2-1): DGGITQSPKYLFRKEGQNVTLSCEQNLNHDAMYWYRQDPGQGLRLIYYSQIVNDFQKGDIAEGYSVSREKKESFPLTVTSAQKNPTAFYLCASRSGYGANEQFFGPGTRLTVL.

The chain carries TRBV19 and TRBJ1-2, with D maybe TRBD1 (5 bases). Germline CDR1 reads LNHDA; CDR2 reads SQIVND (reference sequence). This CDR3 is 13 amino acids long. V lost 6 bases and J lost 2, with 10 bases in between. CDR3 loop: CASSQNRNYGYTF. The DNA of the CDR3 is TGTGCCAGTAGCCAGAACAGGAACTATGGCTACACCTTC.

A single count supports this clone. V gene TRBV7-2 combines with J gene TRBJ2-7; possibly TRBD1 for D (6 bases). V lost 5 bases to trimming and J lost 4 bases, with 21 bases between them. CDR1 and CDR2 from the germline V gene are SGHTA and FQGNSA. This CDR3 has 16 residues. The CDR3 region is CASSRRTGTHNYEQYF. The CDR3 bases are TGTGCCAGCAGCCGCCGGACCGGGACACACAATTACGAGCAGTACTTC.

This rearrangement joins TRBV7-2 to TRBJ2-1, with 8 bases matching TRBD2. Germline-derived CDR1 and CDR2 are SGHTA and FQGNSA. The CDR3 is made up of 14 amino acids. V trimming: 5 bases; J trimming: 10 bases; junction bases outside the gene matches: 10. CDR3 sequence reads: CASSTVWRGAEQFF. Written as DNA, the CDR3 is TGTGCCAGCAGCACGGTCTGGCGGGGGGCCGAGCAGTTCTTC.

The chain uses TRBV15 and TRBJ2-3, with no clear D. Looked up from germline, CDR1 is LNHNV and CDR2 is YYDKDF (reference sequence). This CDR3 contains 16 residues. Trimming took 6 bases from V and 0 from J, leaving 16 bases between them. CDR3 sequence: CATSFRGLGSTDTQYF. CDR3 sequence (DNA): TGTGCCACCAGTTTTAGAGGTCTAGGTAGCACAGATACGCAGTATTTT.

The chain couples TRBV7-8 to TRBJ2-5; tentative D call: TRBD1 (5 bases). This CDR3 contains 13 residues. V was trimmed by 6 bases and J by 1 base, leaving 9 bases between them. From germline, CDR1 is SGHVS and CDR2 FQNEAQ. CDR3 region: CASRAGFQETQYF. The CDR3 DNA reads TGTGCCAGCAGGGCAGGGTTCCAAGAGACCCAGTACTTC.